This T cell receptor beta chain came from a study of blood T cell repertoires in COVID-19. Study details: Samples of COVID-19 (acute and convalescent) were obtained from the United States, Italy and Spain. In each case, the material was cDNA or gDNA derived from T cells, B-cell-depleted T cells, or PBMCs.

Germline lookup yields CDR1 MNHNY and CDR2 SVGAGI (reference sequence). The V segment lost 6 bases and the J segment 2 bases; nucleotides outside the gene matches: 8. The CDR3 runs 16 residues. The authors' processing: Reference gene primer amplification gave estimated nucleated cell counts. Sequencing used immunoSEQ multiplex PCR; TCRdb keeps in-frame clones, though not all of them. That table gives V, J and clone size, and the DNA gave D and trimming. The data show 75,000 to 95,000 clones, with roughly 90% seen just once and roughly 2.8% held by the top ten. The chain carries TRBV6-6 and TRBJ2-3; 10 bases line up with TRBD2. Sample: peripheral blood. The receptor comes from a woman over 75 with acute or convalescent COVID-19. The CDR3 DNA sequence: TGTGCCAGCAGCTCCCCCCTAGCGGGGGTCACAGATACGCAGTATTTT. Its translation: CASSSPLAGVTDTQYF.